The rows below give T cell receptor beta chains drawn from one sample of a study of blood T cell repertoires in COVID-19. The assay was immunoSEQ multiplex PCR, and TCRdb's table has in-frame clones only and misses some. The sample carries about 220,000 clones, roughly 84% recorded once. The material sequenced was peripheral blood. The receptors originated from a man aged 50 to 59 with active or convalescent COVID-19. Both conserved end residues are part of each CDR3. A D gene is named only where the DNA matches it firmly. Size is stated for part of the rows, as once, few or many counts, or as a class when the clone is expanded.

>NA|TRBD1|TRBV27|TRBJ2-3
CASSLSGQGTQYF
TGTGCCAGCAGTTTATCCGGACAGGGGACGCAGTATTTT
>NA|TRBD1|TRBV14|TRBJ1-1
CASSPRAITGAGEAFF
TGTGCCAGCAGCCCAAGGGCCATCACAGGGGCCGGAGAAGCTTTCTTT
>NA|NA|TRBV13|TRBJ2-7
CASSLGRSGFYEQYF
TGTGCCAGCAGCTTAGGCCGATCGGGGTTCTACGAGCAGTACTTC
>few|TRBD1|TRBV15|TRBJ2-1
CATSRAVGQGSNEQFF
TGTGCCACCAGCAGAGCCGTGGGACAGGGTTCCAATGAGCAGTTCTTC
>once|NA|TRBV6-5|TRBJ2-2
CASGLAGGTGELFF
TGTGCCAGCGGTTTGGCAGGGGGGACCGGGGAGCTGTTTTTT
>NA|TRBD1|TRBV4-3|TRBJ2-1
CASSQGSGTGNEQFF
TGCGCCAGCAGCCAAGGTAGTGGGACAGGGAATGAGCAGTTCTTC
>NA|TRBD1|TRBV12-3/TRBV12-4|TRBJ1-2
CASSRGTGYGYTF
TGTGCCAGCAGCAGAGGGACAGGATATGGCTACACCTTC
>NA|TRBD2|TRBV29-1|TRBJ2-1
CSVSVAGGYNEQFF
TGCAGCGTTTCCGTAGCGGGAGGCTACAATGAGCAGTTCTTC
>NA|TRBD2|TRBV6-5|TRBJ2-7
CASSYLSGTSSYEQYF
TGTGCCAGCAGTTACCTCTCCGGGACTAGCTCCTACGAGCAGTACTTC
>NA|TRBD1|TRBV6-5|TRBJ2-5
CASSHDDRGETQYF
TGTGCCAGCAGTCACGATGACAGGGGGGAGACCCAGTACTTC
>NA|TRBD2|TRBV7-2|TRBJ2-7
CASSPGLGLAAYEQYF
TGTGCCAGCAGCCCCGGGCTGGGACTAGCGGCCTACGAGCAGTACTTC
>NA|NA|TRBV29-1|TRBJ1-2
CSVDRDPYGYTF
TGCAGCGTGGACAGAGACCCCTATGGCTACACCTTC
>NA|NA|TRBV7-8|TRBJ2-5
CASRGGGTFQETQYF
TGTGCCAGCAGAGGGGGGGGAACCTTTCAAGAGACCCAGTACTTC
>NA|TRBD2|TRBV7-3|TRBJ2-1
CASSPLAGKSPNEQFF
TGTGCCAGCAGCCCTTTAGCGGGAAAATCCCCCAATGAGCAGTTCTTC
>few|NA|TRBV5-1|TRBJ1-6
CASSRALDNSPLHF
TGCGCCAGCTCCAGGGCTTTGGATAATTCACCCCTCCACTTT
>NA|NA|TRBV28|TRBJ2-3
CASTPSTDTQYF
TGTGCCAGCACCCCTAGCACAGATACGCAGTATTTT
>NA|NA|TRBV7-8|TRBJ2-7
CASSLAGGGYEQYF
TGTGCCAGCAGCTTAGCGGGGGGAGGCTACGAGCAGTACTTC
>few|TRBD1|TRBV10-3|TRBJ1-2
CAIKETGPGYTF
TGTGCCATCAAGGAGACAGGGCCTGGCTACACCTTC
>NA|NA|TRBV28|TRBJ1-1
CASSPSDFRAKFEAFF
TGTGCCAGCAGTCCCTCCGATTTCCGAGCAAAATTTGAAGCTTTCTTT
>NA|NA|TRBV5-1|TRBJ2-3
CASSYTLGRASTDTQYF
TGCGCCAGCAGCTACACGTTAGGGCGGGCTAGCACAGATACGCAGTATTTT
>NA|NA|TRBV25-1|TRBJ1-4
CASSENSEKLFF
TGTGCCAGCAGTGAAAACAGTGAAAAACTGTTTTTT
>NA|TRBD1|TRBV18|TRBJ1-1
CASSPGQGRLNTEAFF
TGTGCCAGCTCACCAGGACAGGGGCGATTGAACACTGAAGCTTTCTTT
>NA|NA|TRBV4-3|TRBJ1-3
CASSQVGGQGRFVGNTIYF
TGCGCCAGCAGCCAAGTTGGTGGGCAGGGGAGATTCGTTGGAAACACCATATATTTT
>NA|NA|TRBV11-3|TRBJ2-3
CASSLGAGDGTDTQYF
TGTGCCAGCAGCTTAGGAGCAGGCGATGGCACAGATACGCAGTATTTT
>NA|NA|TRBV19|TRBJ1-2
CASSPDIIYGYTF
TGTGCCAGTAGCCCCGACATTATATATGGCTACACCTTC
>few|NA|TRBV20-1|TRBJ1-1
CSAPGGTEAFF
TGCAGTGCTCCGGGGGGGACTGAAGCTTTCTTT
>NA|NA|TRBV7-2|TRBJ2-5
CASSPAFNSETQYF
TGTGCCAGCAGCCCCGCCTTTAACTCTGAGACCCAGTACTTC
>NA|NA|TRBV25-1|TRBJ2-1
CASMLEGGTWFF
TGTGCCAGCATGCTGGAGGGCGGGACTTGGTTCTTC
>NA|TRBD2|TRBV7-3|TRBJ2-5
CASSLGGTTQETQYF
TGTGCCAGCAGCTTAGGCGGGACTACCCAAGAGACCCAGTACTTC
>NA|TRBD1|TRBV28|TRBJ1-2
CASVKFRRDRTAGYGYTF
TGTGCCAGCGTTAAGTTTAGAAGGGACAGGACGGCGGGGTATGGCTACACCTTC
>NA|NA|TRBV6-5|TRBJ2-1
CASSAAGSEQFF
TGTGCCAGCAGCGCCGCGGGATCCGAGCAGTTCTTC
>NA|NA|TRBV18|TRBJ2-3
CASSIRDSDTQYF
TGTGCCAGCTCGATCAGGGATTCAGATACGCAGTATTTT
>NA|TRBD1|TRBV19|TRBJ1-5
CASSIRTGGGQPQHF
TGTGCCAGTAGTATCCGGACAGGGGGCGGTCAGCCCCAGCATTTT
>NA|TRBD1|TRBV2|TRBJ1-4
CASSVLGQKREKLFF
TGTGCCAGCAGTGTTCTGGGACAGAAACGTGAAAAACTGTTTTTT
>once|NA|TRBV3-1/TRBV3-2|TRBJ1-2
CASSQFIVGGYTF
TGTGCCAGCAGCCAATTTATTGTCGGTGGCTACACCTTC
>NA|TRBD2|TRBV3-1/TRBV3-2|TRBJ2-3
CASSPARLAGTDTQYF
TGTGCCAGCAGCCCTGCAAGACTAGCGGGCACAGATACGCAGTATTTT
>NA|NA|TRBV15|TRBJ1-4
CATSKYGGSSTNEKLFF
TGTGCCACCAGCAAGTACGGGGGATCATCAACTAATGAAAAACTGTTTTTT
>few|NA|TRBV7-3|TRBJ1-1
CASSLGSNTEAFF
TGTGCCAGCAGCTTGGGCAGTAACACTGAAGCTTTCTTT
>NA|TRBD1|TRBV14|TRBJ2-7
CASSPDRPLREQYF
TGTGCCAGCAGCCCGGACAGGCCATTGAGGGAGCAGTACTTC
>NA|TRBD1|TRBV6-2/TRBV6-3|TRBJ1-2
CASSETGGYGYTF
TGTGCCAGCAGCGAGACAGGGGGCTATGGCTACACCTTC
>NA|NA|TRBV7-2|TRBJ2-5
CASSLNKGGETQYF
TGTGCCAGCAGCTTAAACAAGGGGGGGGAGACCCAGTACTTC
>few|TRBD1|TRBV4-2|TRBJ1-1
CASSPGQPNTEAFF
TGTGCCAGCAGCCCGGGACAGCCGAACACTGAAGCTTTCTTT
>NA|NA|TRBV18|TRBJ2-2
CASSPLTRNTGELFF
TGTGCCAGCTCACCCCTGACACGGAACACCGGGGAGCTGTTTTTT
>NA|NA|TRBV11-2|TRBJ2-5
CASRPTGPGPRETQYF
TGTGCCAGCAGACCCACAGGGCCCGGACCTAGGGAGACCCAGTACTTC
>NA|NA|TRBV4-1|TRBJ1-2
CASSQGAAGGGRGYTF
TGCGCCAGCAGCCAAGGTGCAGCAGGAGGAGGACGCGGCTACACCTTC